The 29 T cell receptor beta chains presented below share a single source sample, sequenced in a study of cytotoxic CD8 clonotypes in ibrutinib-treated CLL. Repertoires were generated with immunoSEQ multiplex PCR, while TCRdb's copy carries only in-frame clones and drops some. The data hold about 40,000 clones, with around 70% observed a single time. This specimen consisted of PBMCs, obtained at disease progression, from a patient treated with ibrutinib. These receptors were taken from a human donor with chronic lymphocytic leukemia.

This chain's CDR3 is CASSFSGLAVTDTQYF. Here the CDR3 DNA reads TGTGCCAGCAGTTTTTCAGGACTAGCGGTCACAGATACGCAGTATTTT. V and J are TRBV2 and TRBJ2-3; 10 bases fit TRBD2. J was trimmed by 2 bases and V by 5 bases; bases with no gene match: 7. The germline V gene has CDR1 SNHLY and CDR2 FYNNEI. This CDR3 has 16 amino acids.

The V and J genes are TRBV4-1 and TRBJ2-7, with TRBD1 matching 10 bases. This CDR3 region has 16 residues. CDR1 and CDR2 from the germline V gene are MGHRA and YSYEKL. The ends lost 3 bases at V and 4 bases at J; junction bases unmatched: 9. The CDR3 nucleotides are TGCGCCAGCAGCCATCTCCCGGGACAGGGGTTTTACGAGCAGTACTTC. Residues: CASSHLPGQGFYEQYF.

The CDR3 DNA follows: TGTGCCAGCAGCGTCCATCCCGGAAACACCATATATTTT. Its translation is CASSVHPGNTIYF. The rearrangement joins TRBV4-2 to TRBJ1-3; D unresolved. This CDR3 is 13 amino acids long. Germline V gene sequence: CDR1 LGHNA, CDR2 YNFKEQ. Trimming pared 5 bases from V and 4 bases from J, leaving 9 bases between.

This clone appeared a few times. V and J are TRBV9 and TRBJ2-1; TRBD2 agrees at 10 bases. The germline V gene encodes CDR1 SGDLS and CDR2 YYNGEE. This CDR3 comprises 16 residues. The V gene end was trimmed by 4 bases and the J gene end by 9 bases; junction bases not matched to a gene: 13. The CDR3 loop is CASSFASGGPDREQFF. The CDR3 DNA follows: TGTGCCAGCAGCTTCGCTAGCGGGGGCCCCGATCGTGAGCAGTTCTTC.

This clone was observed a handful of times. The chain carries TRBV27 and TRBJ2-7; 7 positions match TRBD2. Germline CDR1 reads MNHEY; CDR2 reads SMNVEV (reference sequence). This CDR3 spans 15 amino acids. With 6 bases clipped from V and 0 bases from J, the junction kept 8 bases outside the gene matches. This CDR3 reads CASSPLATPSYEQYF. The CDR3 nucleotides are TGTGCCAGCAGCCCACTAGCGACTCCCTCCTACGAGCAGTACTTC.

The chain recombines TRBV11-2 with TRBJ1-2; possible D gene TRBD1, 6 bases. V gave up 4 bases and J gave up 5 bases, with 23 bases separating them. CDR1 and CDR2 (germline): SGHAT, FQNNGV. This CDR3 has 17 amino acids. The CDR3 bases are TGTGCCAGCAGCTCCCAGGTCCTTATCGGGGGCGCATATGGCTACACCTTC. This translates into CASSSQVLIGGAYGYTF.

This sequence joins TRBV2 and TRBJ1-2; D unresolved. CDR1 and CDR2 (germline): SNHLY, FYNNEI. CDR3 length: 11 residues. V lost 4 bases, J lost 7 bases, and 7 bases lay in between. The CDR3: CASSGRVGYTF. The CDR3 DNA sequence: TGTGCCAGCAGTGGGAGGGTTGGCTACACCTTC.

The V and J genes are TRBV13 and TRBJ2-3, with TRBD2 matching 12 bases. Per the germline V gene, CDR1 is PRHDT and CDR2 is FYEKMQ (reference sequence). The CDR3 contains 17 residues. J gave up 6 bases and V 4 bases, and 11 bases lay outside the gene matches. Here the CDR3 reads CASSSSLAGGFFDTQYF. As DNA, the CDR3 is TGTGCCAGCAGCTCATCTCTAGCGGGGGGGTTTTTCGATACGCAGTATTTT.

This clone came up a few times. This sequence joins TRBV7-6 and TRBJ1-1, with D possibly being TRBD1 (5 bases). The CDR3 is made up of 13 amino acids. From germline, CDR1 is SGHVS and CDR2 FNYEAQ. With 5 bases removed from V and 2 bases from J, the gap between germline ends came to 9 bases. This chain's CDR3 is CASSADTNTEAFF. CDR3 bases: TGTGCCAGCAGCGCGGACACAAACACTGAAGCTTTCTTT.

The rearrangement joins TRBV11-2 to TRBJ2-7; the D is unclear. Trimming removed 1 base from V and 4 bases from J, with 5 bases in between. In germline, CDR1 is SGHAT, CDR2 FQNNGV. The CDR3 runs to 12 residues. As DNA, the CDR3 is TGTGCCAGCAGCTTAGCCGGTTACGAGCAGTACTTC. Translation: CASSLAGYEQYF.

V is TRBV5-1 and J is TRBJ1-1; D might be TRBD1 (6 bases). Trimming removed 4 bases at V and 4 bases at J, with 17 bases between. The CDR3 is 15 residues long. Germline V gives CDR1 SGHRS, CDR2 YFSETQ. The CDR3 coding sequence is TGCGCCAGCAGCGAAGAACAGGGTACGTCCACTGAAGCTTTCTTT. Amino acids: CASSEEQGTSTEAFF. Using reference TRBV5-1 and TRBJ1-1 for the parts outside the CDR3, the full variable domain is KAGVTQTPRYLIKTRGQQVTLSCSPISGHRSVSWYQQTPGQGLQFLFEYFSETQRNKGNFPGRFSGRQFSNSRSEMNVSTLELGDSALYLCASSEEQGTSTEAFFGQGTRLTVV.

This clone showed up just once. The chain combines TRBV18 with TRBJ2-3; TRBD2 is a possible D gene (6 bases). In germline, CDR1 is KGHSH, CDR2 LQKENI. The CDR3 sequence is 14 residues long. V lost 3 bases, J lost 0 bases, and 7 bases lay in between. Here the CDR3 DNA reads TGTGCCAGCTCACCTCGGGGGAGCACAGATACGCAGTATTTT. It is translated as CASSPRGSTDTQYF. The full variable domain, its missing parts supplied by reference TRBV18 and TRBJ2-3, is NAGVMQNPRHLVRRRGQEARLRCSPMKGHSHVYWYRQLPEEGLKFMVYLQKENIIDESGMPKERFSAEFPKEGPSILRIQQVVRGDSAAYFCASSPRGSTDTQYFGPGTRLTVL.

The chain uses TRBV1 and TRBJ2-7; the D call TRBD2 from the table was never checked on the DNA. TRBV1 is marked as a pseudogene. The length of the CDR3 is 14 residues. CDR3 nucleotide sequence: TGCACCAGCAGCCAGCCAGGACTGGGGTACGAGCAGTACTTC. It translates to CTSSQPGLGYEQYF.

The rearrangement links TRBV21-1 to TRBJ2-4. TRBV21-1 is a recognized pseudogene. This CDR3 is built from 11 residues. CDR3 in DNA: TGTGCCCAGAGCGCCAAAAACATTCAGTACTTC. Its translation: CAQSAKNIQYF.

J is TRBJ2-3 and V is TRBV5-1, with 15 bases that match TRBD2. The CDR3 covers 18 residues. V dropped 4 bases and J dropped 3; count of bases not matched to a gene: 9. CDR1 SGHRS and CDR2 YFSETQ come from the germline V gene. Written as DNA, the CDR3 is TGCGCCAGCAGCACCGGACTAGCGGGAGGGCTGAAGACAGATACGCAGTATTTT. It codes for CASSTGLAGGLKTDTQYF.

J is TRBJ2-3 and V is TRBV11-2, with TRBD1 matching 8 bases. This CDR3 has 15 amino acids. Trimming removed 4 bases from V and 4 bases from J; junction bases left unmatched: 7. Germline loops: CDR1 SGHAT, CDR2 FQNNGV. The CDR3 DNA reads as TGTGCCAGCAGCTACGGGGCAGGGGGCTCAGATACGCAGTATTTT. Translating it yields CASSYGAGGSDTQYF.

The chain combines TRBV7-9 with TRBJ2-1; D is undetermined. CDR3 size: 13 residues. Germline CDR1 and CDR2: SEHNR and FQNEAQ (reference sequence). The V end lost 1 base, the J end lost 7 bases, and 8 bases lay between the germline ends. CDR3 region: CASSLDVDNEQFF. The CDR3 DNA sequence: TGTGCCAGCAGCTTAGACGTGGATAATGAGCAGTTCTTC. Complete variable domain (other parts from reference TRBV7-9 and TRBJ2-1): DTGVSQNPRHKITKRGQNVTFRCDPISEHNRLYWYRQTLGQGPEFLTYFQNEAQLEKSRLLSDRFSAERPKGSFSTLEIQRTEQGDSAMYLCASSLDVDNEQFFGPGTRLTVL.

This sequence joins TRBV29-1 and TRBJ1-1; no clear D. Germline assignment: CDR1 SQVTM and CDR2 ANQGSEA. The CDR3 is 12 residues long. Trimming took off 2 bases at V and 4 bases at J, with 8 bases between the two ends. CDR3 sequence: CSVESGITEAFF. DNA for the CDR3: TGCAGCGTTGAATCGGGGATCACTGAAGCTTTCTTT.

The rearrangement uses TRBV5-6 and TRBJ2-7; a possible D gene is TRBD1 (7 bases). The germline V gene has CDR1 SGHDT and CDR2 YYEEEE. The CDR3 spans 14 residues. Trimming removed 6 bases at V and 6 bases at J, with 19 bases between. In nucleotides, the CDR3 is TGTGCCAGCACTGAAGGGTCAGGGGGAGGCGAGCAGTACTTC. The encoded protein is CASTEGSGGGEQYF.

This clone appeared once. The CDR3 coding sequence is TGTGCCAGTAGTATTGCCTCGGGCTACACCTTC. This gives the protein CASSIASGYTF. The V and J genes are TRBV19 and TRBJ1-2; no reliable D call. The V end was cut by 3 bases, the J end by 8 bases, with 7 bases between. Germline V gives CDR1 LNHDA, CDR2 SQIVND (reference sequence). The CDR3 loop spans 11 amino acids.

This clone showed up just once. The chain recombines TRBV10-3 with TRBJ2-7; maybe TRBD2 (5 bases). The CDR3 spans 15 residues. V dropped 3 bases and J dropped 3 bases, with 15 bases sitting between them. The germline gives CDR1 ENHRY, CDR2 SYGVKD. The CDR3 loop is CAISDEGKKDYEQYF. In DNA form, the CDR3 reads TGTGCCATCAGTGACGAGGGTAAAAAGGACTACGAGCAGTACTTC.

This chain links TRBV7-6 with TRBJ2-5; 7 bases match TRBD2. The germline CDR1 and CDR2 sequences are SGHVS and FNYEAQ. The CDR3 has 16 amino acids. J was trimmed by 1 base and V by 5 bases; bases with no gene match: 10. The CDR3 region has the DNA TGTGCCAGCAGCATAGGGACTACTAGCTTCCAAGAGACCCAGTACTTC. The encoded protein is CASSIGTTSFQETQYF.

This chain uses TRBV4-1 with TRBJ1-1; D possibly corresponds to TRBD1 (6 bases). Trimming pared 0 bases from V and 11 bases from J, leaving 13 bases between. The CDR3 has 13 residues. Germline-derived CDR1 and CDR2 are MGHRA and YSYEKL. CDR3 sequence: CASSQDPGGKAFF. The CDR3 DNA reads TGCGCCAGCAGCCAAGATCCGGGGGGCAAGGCTTTCTTT.

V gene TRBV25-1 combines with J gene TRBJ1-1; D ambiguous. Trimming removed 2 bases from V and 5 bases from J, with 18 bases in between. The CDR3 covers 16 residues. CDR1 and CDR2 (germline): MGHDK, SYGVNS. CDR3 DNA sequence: TGTGCCAGCAGTGAACCTACGGTACTTATCCCGACTGAAGCTTTCTTT. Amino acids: CASSEPTVLIPTEAFF.

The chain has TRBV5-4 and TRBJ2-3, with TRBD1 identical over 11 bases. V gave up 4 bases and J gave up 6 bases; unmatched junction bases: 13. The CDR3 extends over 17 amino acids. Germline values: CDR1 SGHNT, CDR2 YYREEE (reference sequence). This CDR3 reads CASSAGPGQGASDTQYF. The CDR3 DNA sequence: TGTGCCAGCAGCGCCGGCCCCGGACAGGGGGCCTCCGATACGCAGTATTTT.

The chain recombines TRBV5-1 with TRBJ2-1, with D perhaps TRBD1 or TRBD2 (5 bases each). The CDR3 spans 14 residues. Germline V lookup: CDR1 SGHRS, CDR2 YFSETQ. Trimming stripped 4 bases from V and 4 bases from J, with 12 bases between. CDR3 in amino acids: CASSPGTSYNEQFF. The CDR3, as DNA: TGCGCCAGCAGCCCGGGGACGAGTTACAATGAGCAGTTCTTC.

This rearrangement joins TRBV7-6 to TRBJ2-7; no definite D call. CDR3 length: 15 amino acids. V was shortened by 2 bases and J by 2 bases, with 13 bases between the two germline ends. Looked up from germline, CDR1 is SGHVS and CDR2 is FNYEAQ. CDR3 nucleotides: TGTGCCAGCAGCTTATCTTCTCAACACGCCTACGAGCAGTACTTC. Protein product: CASSLSSQHAYEQYF.

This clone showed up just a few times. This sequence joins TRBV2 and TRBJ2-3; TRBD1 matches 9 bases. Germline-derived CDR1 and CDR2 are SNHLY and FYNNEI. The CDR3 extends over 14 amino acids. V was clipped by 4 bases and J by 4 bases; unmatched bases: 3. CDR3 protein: CASSATGGPDTQYF. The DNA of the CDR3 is TGTGCCAGCAGTGCTACAGGGGGCCCAGATACGCAGTATTTT. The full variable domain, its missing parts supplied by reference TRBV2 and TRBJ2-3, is EPEVTQTPSHQVTQMGQEVILRCVPISNHLYFYWYRQILGQKVEFLVSFYNNEISEKSEIFDDQFSVERPDGSNFTLKIRSTKLEDSAMYFCASSATGGPDTQYFGPGTRLTVL.

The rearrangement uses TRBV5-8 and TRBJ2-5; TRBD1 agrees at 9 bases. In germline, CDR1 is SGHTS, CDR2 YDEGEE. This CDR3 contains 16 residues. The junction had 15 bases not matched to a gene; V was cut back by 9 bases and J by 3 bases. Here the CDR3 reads CATRVGDRGAKETQYF. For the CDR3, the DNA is TGTGCCACCAGGGTGGGTGACAGGGGGGCAAAAGAGACCCAGTACTTC.